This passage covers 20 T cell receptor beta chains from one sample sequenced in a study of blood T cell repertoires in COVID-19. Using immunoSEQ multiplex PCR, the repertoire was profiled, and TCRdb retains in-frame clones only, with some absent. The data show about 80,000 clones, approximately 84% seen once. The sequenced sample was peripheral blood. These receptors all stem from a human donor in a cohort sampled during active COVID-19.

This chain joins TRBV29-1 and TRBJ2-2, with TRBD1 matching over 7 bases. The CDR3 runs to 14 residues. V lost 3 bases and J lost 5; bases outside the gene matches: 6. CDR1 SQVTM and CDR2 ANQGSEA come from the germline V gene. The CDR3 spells CSVETGTVTGELFF. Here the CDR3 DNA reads TGCAGCGTTGAGACCGGGACAGTAACCGGGGAGCTGTTTTTT.

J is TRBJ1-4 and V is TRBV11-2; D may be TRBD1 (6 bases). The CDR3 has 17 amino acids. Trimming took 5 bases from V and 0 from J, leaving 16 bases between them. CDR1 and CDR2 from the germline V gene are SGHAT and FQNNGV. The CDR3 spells CASSRGRGAATNEKLFF. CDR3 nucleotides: TGTGCCAGCAGCCGCGGGAGGGGGGCGGCAACTAATGAAAAACTGTTTTTT. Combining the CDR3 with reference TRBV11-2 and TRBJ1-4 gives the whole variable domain EAGVAQSPRYKIIEKRQSVAFWCNPISGHATLYWYQQILGQGPKLLIQFQNNGVVDDSQLPKDRFSAERLKGVDSTLKIQPAKLEDSAVYLCASSRGRGAATNEKLFFGSGTQLSVL.

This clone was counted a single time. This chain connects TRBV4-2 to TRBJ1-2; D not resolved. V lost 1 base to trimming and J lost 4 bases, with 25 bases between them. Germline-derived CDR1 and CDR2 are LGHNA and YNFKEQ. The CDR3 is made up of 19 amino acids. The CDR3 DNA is TGTGCCAGCAGCCAAGGGTTTTCCATTGGAGCGTCACTCAGCTATGGCTACACCTTC. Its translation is CASSQGFSIGASLSYGYTF.

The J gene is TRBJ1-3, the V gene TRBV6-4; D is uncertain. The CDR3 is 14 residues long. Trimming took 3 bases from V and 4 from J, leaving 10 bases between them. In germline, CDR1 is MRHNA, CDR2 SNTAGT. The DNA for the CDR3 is TGTGCCAGCAGTGAAAGAGGGCCCGGAAACACCATATATTTT. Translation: CASSERGPGNTIYF.

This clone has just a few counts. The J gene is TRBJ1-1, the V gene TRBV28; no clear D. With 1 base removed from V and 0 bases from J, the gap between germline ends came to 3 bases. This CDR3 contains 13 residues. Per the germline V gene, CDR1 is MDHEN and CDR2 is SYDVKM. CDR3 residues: CASSLSVNTEAFF. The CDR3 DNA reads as TGTGCCAGCAGTTTATCAGTGAACACTGAAGCTTTCTTT.

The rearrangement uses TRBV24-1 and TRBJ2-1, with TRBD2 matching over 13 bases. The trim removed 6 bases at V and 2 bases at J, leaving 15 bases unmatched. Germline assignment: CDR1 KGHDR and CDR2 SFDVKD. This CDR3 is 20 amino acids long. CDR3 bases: TGTGCCACCAGTCCCACTAGCGGGGGGGCAATGTCAACTCCCTACAATGAGCAGTTCTTC. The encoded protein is CATSPTSGGAMSTPYNEQFF.

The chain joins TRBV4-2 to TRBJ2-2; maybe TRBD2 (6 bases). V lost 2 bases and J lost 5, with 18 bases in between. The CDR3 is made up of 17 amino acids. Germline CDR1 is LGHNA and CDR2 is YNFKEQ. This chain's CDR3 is CASSQFPGLSGTGELFF. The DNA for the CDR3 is TGTGCCAGCAGCCAATTCCCGGGACTCTCAGGGACCGGGGAGCTGTTTTTT.

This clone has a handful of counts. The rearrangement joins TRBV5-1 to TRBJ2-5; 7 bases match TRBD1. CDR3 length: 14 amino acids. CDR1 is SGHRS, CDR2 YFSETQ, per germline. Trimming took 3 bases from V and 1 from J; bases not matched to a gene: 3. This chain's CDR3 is CASSSGQPQETQYF. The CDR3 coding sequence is TGCGCCAGCAGCTCGGGACAGCCCCAAGAGACCCAGTACTTC.

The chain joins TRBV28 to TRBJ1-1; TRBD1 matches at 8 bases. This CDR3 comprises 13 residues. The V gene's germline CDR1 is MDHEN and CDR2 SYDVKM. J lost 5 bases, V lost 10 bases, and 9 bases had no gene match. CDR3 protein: CAIQGATSTEAFF. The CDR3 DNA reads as TGTGCCATCCAGGGGGCAACGAGTACTGAAGCTTTCTTT.

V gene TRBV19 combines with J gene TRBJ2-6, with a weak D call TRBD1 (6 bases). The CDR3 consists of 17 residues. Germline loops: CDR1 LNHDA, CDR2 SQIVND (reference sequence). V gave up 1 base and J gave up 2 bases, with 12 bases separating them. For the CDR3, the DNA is TGTGCCAGTAGTATAGCCGCAGGGGTCACTGGGGCCAACGTCCTGACTTTC. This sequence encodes CASSIAAGVTGANVLTF.

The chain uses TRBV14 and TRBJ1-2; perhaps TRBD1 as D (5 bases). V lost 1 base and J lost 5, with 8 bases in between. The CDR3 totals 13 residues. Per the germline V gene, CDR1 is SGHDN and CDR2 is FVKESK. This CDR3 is CASSQGQRYGYTF. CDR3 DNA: TGTGCCAGCAGCCAAGGACAGAGATATGGCTACACCTTC. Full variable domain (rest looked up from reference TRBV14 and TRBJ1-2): EAGVTQFPSHSVIEKGQTVTLRCDPISGHDNLYWYRRVMGKEIKFLLHFVKESKQDESGMPNNRFLAERTGGTYSTLKVQPAELEDSGVYFCASSQGQRYGYTFGSGTRLTVV.

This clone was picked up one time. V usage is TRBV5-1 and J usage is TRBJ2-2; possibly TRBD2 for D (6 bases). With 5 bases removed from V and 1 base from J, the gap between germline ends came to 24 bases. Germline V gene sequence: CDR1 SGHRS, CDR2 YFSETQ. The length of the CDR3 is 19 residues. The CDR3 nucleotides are TGCGCCAGCAGAATGGGAGGTATCGTGGATTATAAGAACACCGGGGAGCTGTTTTTT. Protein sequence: CASRMGGIVDYKNTGELFF.

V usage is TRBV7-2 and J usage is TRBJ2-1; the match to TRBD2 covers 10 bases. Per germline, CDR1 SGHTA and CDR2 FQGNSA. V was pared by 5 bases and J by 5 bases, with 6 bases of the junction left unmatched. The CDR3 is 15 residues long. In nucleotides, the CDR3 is TGTGCCAGCAGCAATAGCGGGGGGCGGGACAATGAGCAGTTCTTC. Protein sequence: CASSNSGGRDNEQFF.

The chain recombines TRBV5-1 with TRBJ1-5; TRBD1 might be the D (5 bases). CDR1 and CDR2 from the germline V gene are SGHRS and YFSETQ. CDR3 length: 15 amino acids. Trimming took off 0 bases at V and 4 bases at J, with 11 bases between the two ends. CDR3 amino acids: CASSLAGLGNQPQHF. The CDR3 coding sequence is TGCGCCAGCAGCTTGGCGGGACTCGGGAATCAGCCCCAGCATTTT. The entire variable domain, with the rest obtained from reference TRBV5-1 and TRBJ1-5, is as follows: KAGVTQTPRYLIKTRGQQVTLSCSPISGHRSVSWYQQTPGQGLQFLFEYFSETQRNKGNFPGRFSGRQFSNSRSEMNVSTLELGDSALYLCASSLAGLGNQPQHFGDGTRLSIL.

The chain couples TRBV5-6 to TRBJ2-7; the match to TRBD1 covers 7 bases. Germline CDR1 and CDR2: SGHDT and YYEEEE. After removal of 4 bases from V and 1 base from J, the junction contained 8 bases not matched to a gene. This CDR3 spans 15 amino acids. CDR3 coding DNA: TGTGCCAGCAGCCAAGGACAGGAAAATTCCTACGAGCAGTACTTC. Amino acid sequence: CASSQGQENSYEQYF.

The CDR3 nucleotides read TGTGCCACCAGTGATTTAACCCGGGACTACACGGAGCGTAGGGAGACCCAGTACTTC. This codes for CATSDLTRDYTERRETQYF. The chain couples TRBV24-1 to TRBJ2-5; TRBD2 matches at 7 bases. Germline assignment: CDR1 KGHDR and CDR2 SFDVKD. CDR3 length: 19 amino acids. V was clipped by 1 base and J by 5 bases; unmatched bases: 18.

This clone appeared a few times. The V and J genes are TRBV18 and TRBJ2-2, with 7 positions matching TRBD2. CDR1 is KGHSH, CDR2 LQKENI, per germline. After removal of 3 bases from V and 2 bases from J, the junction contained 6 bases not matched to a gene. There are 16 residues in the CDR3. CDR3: CASSPLSGANTGELFF. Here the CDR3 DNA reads TGTGCCAGCTCACCCCTAAGCGGGGCTAACACCGGGGAGCTGTTTTTT.

The CDR3 nucleotides are TGTGCCAGCAGCTTAGGGAGGACTAGCGGGGGGGCCGGGGAGACCCAGTACTTC. Amino acids: CASSLGRTSGGAGETQYF. The genes are TRBV7-2 and TRBJ2-5; 15 positions match TRBD2. Germline V lookup: CDR1 SGHTA, CDR2 FQGNSA. The CDR3 is 18 residues long. V shed 1 base and J 5 bases; nucleotides not matched to a gene: 8.

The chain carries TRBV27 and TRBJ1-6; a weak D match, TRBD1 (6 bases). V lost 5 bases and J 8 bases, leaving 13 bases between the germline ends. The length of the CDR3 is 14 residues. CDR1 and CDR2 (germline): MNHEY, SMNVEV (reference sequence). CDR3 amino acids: CASSLTGFDSPLHF. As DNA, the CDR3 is TGTGCCAGCAGTCTTACAGGGTTCGATTCACCCCTCCACTTT.

The CDR3 nucleotides are TGTGCCAGCAGTTTTTCAGGGTCCGAGCAGTACTTC. It encodes CASSFSGSEQYF. The chain joins TRBV12-3 or TRBV12-4 to TRBJ2-7; D is perhaps TRBD1 (5 bases). Trimming left V 3 bases short and J 6 bases short, with 9 bases between. CDR3 length: 12 residues.